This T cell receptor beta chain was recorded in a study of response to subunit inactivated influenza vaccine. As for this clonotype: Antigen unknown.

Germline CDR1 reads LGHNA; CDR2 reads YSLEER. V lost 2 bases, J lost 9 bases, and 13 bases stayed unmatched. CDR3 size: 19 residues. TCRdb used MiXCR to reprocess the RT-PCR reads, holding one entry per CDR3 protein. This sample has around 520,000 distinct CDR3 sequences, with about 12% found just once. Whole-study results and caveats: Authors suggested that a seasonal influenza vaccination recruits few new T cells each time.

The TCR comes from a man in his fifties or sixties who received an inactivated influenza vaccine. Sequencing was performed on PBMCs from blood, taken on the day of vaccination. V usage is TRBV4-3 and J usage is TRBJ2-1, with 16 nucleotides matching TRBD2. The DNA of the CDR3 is TGCGCCAGCAGCCAAAGCGGACCGGGACTAGCGGGAGGGCCGCTTGAGCAGTTCTTC. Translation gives CASSQSGPGLAGGPLEQFF.